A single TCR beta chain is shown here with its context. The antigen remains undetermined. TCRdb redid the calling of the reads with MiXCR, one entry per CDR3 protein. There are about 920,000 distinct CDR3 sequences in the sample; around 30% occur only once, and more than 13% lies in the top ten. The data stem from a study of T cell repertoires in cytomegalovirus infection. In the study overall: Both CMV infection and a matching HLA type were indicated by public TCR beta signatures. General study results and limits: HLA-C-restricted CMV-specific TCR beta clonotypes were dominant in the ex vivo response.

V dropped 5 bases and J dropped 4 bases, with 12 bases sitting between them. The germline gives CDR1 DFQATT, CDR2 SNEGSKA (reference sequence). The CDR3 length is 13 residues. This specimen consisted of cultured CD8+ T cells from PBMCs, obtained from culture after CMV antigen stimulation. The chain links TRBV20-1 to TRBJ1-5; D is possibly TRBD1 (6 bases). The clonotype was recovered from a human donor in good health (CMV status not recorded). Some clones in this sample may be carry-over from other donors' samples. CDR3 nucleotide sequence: TGCAGTGCTCCTCGAGGGGGGAATCAGCCCCAGCATTTT. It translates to CSAPRGGNQPQHF.